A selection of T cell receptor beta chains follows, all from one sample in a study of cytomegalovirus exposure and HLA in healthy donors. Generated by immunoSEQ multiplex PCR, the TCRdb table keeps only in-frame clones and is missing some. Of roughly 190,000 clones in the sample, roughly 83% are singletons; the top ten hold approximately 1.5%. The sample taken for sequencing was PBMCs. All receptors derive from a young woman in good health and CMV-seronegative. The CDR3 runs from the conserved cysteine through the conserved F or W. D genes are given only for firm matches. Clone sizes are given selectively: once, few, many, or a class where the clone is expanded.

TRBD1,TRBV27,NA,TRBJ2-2,CASSSRDRGQAGELFF
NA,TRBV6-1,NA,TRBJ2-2,CASGGVGIGTGELFF
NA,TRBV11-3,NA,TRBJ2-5,CASSLVRVPPWETQYF
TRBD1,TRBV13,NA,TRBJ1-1,CASSSSYRGNTEAFF
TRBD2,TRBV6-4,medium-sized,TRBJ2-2,CASSELAGTGELFF
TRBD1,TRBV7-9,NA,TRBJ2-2,CASNLGQGRGGELFF
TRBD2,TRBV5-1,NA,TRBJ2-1,CASSEGSGRGEQFF
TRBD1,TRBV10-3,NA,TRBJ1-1,CAISDRVWNTEAFF
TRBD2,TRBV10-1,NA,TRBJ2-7,CASSDSQIGLAGEQYF
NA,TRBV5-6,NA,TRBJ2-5,CASSLAGGRGETQYF
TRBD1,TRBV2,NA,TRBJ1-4,CASSPGQAGEKLFF
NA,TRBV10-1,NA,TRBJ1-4,CASSESGVWSDEKLFF
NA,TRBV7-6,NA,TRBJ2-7,CASSGVSGRVDEQYF
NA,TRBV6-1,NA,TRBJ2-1,CASSPTSGIFNEQFF
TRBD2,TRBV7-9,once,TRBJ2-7,CAIIAGKGYEQYF
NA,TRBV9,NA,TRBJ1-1,CASSVGPIIYEAFF
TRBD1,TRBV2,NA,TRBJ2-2,CATLDRVDTGELFF
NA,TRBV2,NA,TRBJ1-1,CASSADRLNTEAFF
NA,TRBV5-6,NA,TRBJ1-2,CASSPINAYGYTF
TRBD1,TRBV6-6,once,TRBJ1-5,CASRPGTGYNQPQHF
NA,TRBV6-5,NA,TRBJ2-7,CASTTPVTYEQYF
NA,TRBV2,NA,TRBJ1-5,CASSEYINQPQHF
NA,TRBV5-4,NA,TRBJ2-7,CASSLGFTGDAWLF
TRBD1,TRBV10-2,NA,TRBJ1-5,CASSDPGQGSQPQHF
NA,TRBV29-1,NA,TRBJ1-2,CSVFTVYGYTF
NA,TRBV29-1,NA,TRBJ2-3,CSVGGRTSDTQYF
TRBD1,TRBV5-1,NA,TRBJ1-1,CASSSGQEYTEAFF
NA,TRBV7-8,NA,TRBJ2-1,CASSHFSGSLNEQFF
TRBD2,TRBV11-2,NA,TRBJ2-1,CASSLVGRADLLNEQFF
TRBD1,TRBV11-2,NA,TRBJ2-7,CASSLRISGQGYEQYF
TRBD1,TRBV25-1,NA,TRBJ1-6,CASGETGVLYNSPLHF
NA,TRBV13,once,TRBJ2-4,CASSDGQRNIQYF
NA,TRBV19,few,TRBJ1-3,CASSARGNTIYF
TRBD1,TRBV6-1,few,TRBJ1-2,CASSAQGGKGYTF
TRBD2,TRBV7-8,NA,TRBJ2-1,CASSGLAGSYNEQFF
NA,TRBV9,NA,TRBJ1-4,CASSVTAGTGVEKLFF
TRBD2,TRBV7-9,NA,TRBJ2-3,CASRETSGSSDTQYF
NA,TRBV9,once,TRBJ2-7,CASSVAGPGYEQYF
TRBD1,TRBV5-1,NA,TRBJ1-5,CASSLGQGSGNQPQHF
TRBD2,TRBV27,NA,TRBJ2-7,CASSLTGGAYEQYF
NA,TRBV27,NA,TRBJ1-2,CASSLQGRYGYTF
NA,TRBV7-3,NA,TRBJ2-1,CASSLRRGAFDEQFF
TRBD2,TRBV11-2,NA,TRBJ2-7,CASSLTSGRTSYEQYF